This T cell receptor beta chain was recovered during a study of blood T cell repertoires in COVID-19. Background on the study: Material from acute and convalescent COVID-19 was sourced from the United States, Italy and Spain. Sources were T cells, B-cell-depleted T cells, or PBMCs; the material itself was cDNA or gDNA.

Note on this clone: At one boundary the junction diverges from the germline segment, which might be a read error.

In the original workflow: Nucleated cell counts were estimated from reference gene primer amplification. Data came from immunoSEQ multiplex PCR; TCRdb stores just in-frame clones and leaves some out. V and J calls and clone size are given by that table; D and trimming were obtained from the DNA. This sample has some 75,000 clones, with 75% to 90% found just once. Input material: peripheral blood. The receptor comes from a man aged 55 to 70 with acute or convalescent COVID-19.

DNA of the CDR3: TGTGCCAGCAGCTTCATGACGGGAGTAGGAAACATTCAGTGCTTC. Residues: CASSFMTGVGNIQCF. This chain uses TRBV5-6 with TRBJ2-4; D may be TRBD2 (6 bases). Germline V gene sequence: CDR1 SGHDT, CDR2 YYEEEE. The CDR3 runs 15 residues.